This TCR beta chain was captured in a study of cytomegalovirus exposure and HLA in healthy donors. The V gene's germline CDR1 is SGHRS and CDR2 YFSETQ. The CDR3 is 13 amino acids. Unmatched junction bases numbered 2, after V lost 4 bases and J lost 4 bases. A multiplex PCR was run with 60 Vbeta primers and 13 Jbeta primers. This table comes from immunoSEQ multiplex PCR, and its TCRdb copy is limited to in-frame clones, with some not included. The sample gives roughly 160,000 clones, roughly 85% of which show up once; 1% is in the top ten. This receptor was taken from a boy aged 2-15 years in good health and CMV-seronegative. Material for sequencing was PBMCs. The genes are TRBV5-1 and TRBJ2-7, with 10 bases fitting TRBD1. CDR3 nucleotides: TGCGCCAGCAGCGGGGACAGGGGATACGAGCAGTACTTC. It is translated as CASSGDRGYEQYF.